These 3 T cell receptor beta chains were all obtained from the same sample, sequenced in a study of cytomegalovirus exposure and HLA in healthy donors. The primer mix had 60 Vbeta and 13 Jbeta primers. Libraries were prepared by immunoSEQ multiplex PCR; TCRdb keeps only in-frame clonotypes and omits some of them. Of about 130,000 clones listed, approximately 82% are singletons. Sequencing input: PBMCs. The receptors were sampled from a woman younger than 35 in good health and CMV-seropositive.

The chain has TRBV10-2 and TRBJ2-5, with TRBD2 as a possible D gene (7 bases). V lost 2 bases to trimming and J lost 5 bases, with 15 bases between them. The CDR3 loop spans 15 amino acids. CDR1 and CDR2 from the germline V gene are WSHSY and SAAADI. The CDR3 loop reads CASSERWGGRETQYF. As DNA, the CDR3 is TGCGCCAGCAGTGAGAGGTGGGGGGGCCGGGAGACCCAGTACTTC.

Here the CDR3 reads CASSYAGTAGEQYF. For the CDR3, the DNA is TGCGCCAGCAGCTACGCCGGGACAGCGGGCGAGCAGTACTTC. V usage is TRBV5-1 and J usage is TRBJ2-7; TRBD1 is a possible D gene (7 bases). Trimming left V 3 bases short and J 6 bases short, with 16 bases between. CDR1 SGHRS and CDR2 YFSETQ come from the germline V gene. This CDR3 is built from 14 residues. Together with reference TRBV5-1 and TRBJ2-7, the CDR3 gives the full variable domain: KAGVTQTPRYLIKTRGQQVTLSCSPISGHRSVSWYQQTPGQGLQFLFEYFSETQRNKGNFPGRFSGRQFSNSRSEMNVSTLELGDSALYLCASSYAGTAGEQYFGPGTRLTVT.

The chain carries TRBV6-5 and TRBJ1-5, with D tentatively TRBD1 (5 bases). In germline, CDR1 is MNHEY, CDR2 SVGAGI. The CDR3 spans 14 residues. With 7 bases removed from V and 5 bases from J, the gap between germline ends came to 15 bases. CDR3 sequence reads: CASTPGGDHQPQHF. Here the CDR3 DNA reads TGTGCCAGCACCCCCGGGGGGGACCATCAGCCCCAGCATTTT.